This T cell receptor (beta chain) was obtained from a study of OX40 agonist ivuxolimab in advanced cancers. This CDR3 is 17 amino acids long. The germline V gene has CDR1 WSHSY and CDR2 SAAADI. Trimming took 2 bases from V and 0 from J, leaving 16 bases between them. TCRdb's copy holds only in-frame clones and misses some; the assay was immunoSEQ multiplex PCR. This sample has 50,000 to 75,000 clones; around nine tenths occur once, and the top ten carry approximately 0.33%. The J gene is TRBJ1-1, the V gene TRBV10-2; tentative D call: TRBD1 (5 bases). The sequencing here drew on CD4+ or CD8+ T cells sorted from blood, taken in a trial of the OX40 agonist ivuxolimab. The clonotype originates from an adult with an advanced solid tumor such as melanoma, head and neck, liver or kidney cancer. The CDR3 is CASSELSGGGMNTEAFF. The CDR3 nucleotides are TGCGCCAGCAGTGAGCTCTCTGGCGGGGGAATGAACACTGAAGCTTTCTTT.